These T cell receptor beta chains were read from a single sample in a study of cytomegalovirus exposure and HLA in healthy donors. Measured with immunoSEQ multiplex PCR; TCRdb has only the in-frame clones, and not every one. The sample includes around 140,000 clones, approximately 64% seen only once; the top ten take 2% to 2.5%. Sequencing was done on a sample of PBMCs. These receptors were obtained from a woman in her 40s in good health and CMV-seronegative. Each CDR3 is given with its conserved first and last residue. The D gene is left open where the match is weak. Size is omitted from some rows. Given values are once, few, many or a class for expanded clones.

>TRBV6-6|TRBJ2-3|TRBD2|.
TGTGCCAGCAGTTACTCGAGACTAGCGGGTTCAGGTACGCAGTATTTT
CASSYSRLAGSGTQYF
>TRBV5-1|TRBJ2-7|.|few
TGCGCCAGCAGCTTGGATCAACAGGGCCCCTACGAGCAGTACTTC
CASSLDQQGPYEQYF
>TRBV9|TRBJ2-7|.|.
TGTGCCAGCAGCGTCTCAGGGGGACTAGCCTACGAGCAGTACTTC
CASSVSGGLAYEQYF
>TRBV4-2|TRBJ1-1|.|few
TGTGCCAGCAGCTCATTAGGAGGGACTGAAGCTTTCTTT
CASSSLGGTEAFF
>TRBV7-9|TRBJ1-5|.|.
TGTGCCAGCAGTACTTTTGAGGGCAATCAGCCCCAGCATTTT
CASSTFEGNQPQHF
>TRBV4-1|TRBJ1-1|.|few
TGCGCCAGCAGCCAAGTCGACATGGGCTTCATGAACACTGAAGCTTTCTTT
CASSQVDMGFMNTEAFF
>TRBV6-1|TRBJ1-5|.|.
TGTGCCAGCACCCAGGGGCCTTTGGGCAATCAGCCCCAGCATTTT
CASTQGPLGNQPQHF
>TRBV5-1|TRBJ2-5|TRBD2|.
TGCGCCAGCAGGCCCGCCCGAGGGATAGGAAGTCTACTAGCGGGGGGCGGTTTAGCCGAGACCCAGTACTTC
CASRPARGIGSLLAGGGLAETQYF
>TRBV11-2|TRBJ1-3|.|few
TGTGCCAGCAGCTCCCCAGGAGGGCGGAACTCTGGAAACACCATATATTTT
CASSSPGGRNSGNTIYF
>TRBV7-2|TRBJ1-2|TRBD1|once
TGTGCCAGCAGCTCGACCGGGACAGGGGGTTTCTATGGCTACACCTTC
CASSSTGTGGFYGYTF
>TRBV9|TRBJ2-3|.|few
TGTGCCAGCAGCGCACAGGGCACCACAGATACGCAGTATTTT
CASSAQGTTDTQYF
>TRBV6-6|TRBJ1-5|.|.
TGTGCCAGCAGCCCTTTGGGGGGGTCCCAGCCCCAGCATTTT
CASSPLGGSQPQHF
>TRBV4-2|TRBJ2-3|.|.
TGTGCCAGCAGCCAAGAGGGGGGGGCGCAGAGCACAGATACGCAGTATTTT
CASSQEGGAQSTDTQYF
>TRBV19|TRBJ1-2|TRBD1|.
TGTGCCAGTAGTGCGGGACAGGCTAAACTAAACTATGGCTACACCTTC
CASSAGQAKLNYGYTF
>TRBV6-1|TRBJ2-3|TRBD2|few
TGTGCCAGCAGTCTGTTAGCGGGGCGGGCAGATACGCAGTATTTT
CASSLLAGRADTQYF
>TRBV9|TRBJ2-7|.|.
TGTGCCAGCAGCGTGGGCGGGACTTATTCCTACGAGCAGTACTTC
CASSVGGTYSYEQYF
>TRBV4-1|TRBJ1-5|.|.
TGCGCCAGCAGCCAAGATAATGGTTCACCCTATAGCAATCAGCCCCAGCATTTT
CASSQDNGSPYSNQPQHF
>TRBV10-2|TRBJ1-5|TRBD1|few
TGCGCCAGCAGGAACAGGGGAGACAATCAGCCCCAGCATTTT
CASRNRGDNQPQHF
>TRBV2|TRBJ2-1|TRBD1|.
TGTGCCACCACCCCGAACAGGGGAAATGAGCAGTTCTTC
CATTPNRGNEQFF
>TRBV2|TRBJ1-2|.|once
TGTGCCAGCAGTGAAAGGGGACAATATGGCTACACCTTC
CASSERGQYGYTF
>TRBV6-1|TRBJ1-2|TRBD1|.
TGTGCCAGCAGTGGAGACAGGGCCCTCTATGGCTACACCTTC
CASSGDRALYGYTF
>TRBV2|TRBJ2-4|TRBD2|.
TGTGCCAGCAGTGACTCTCTAGCGGGGGGCCGGAACATTCAGTACTTC
CASSDSLAGGRNIQYF
>TRBV19|TRBJ1-2|.|.
TGTGCCAGTAGTGGCCTACAGGTCAACTATGGCTACACCTTC
CASSGLQVNYGYTF
>TRBV9|TRBJ1-4|.|.
TGTGCCAGCAGCCCCGGCGGGGGGATGGCAACTAATGAAAAACTGTTTTTT
CASSPGGGMATNEKLFF
>TRBV27|TRBJ2-5|TRBD2|.
TGTGCCAGCAGTTCCCGCGGGACTAGCGGGGGGGTATTCTTGATGGAGACCCAGTACTTC
CASSSRGTSGGVFLMETQYF
>TRBV6-6|TRBJ1-1|TRBD1|.
TGTGCCAGCAGTTACTCGAACAGGGGTGACACTGAAGCTTTCTTT
CASSYSNRGDTEAFF
>TRBV7-8|TRBJ1-2|.|few
TGTGCCAGCAGCTTATGGTCCGGGAGTAACTATGGCTACACCTTC
CASSLWSGSNYGYTF
>TRBV2|TRBJ1-6|.|few
TGTGCCAGCAGCGACGGGGTTCCCTATTCACCCCTCCACTTT
CASSDGVPYSPLHF
>TRBV5-1|TRBJ1-5|.|.
TGCGCCAGCAGCTTGATCGGGGAATCTAATCAGCCCCAGCATTTT
CASSLIGESNQPQHF